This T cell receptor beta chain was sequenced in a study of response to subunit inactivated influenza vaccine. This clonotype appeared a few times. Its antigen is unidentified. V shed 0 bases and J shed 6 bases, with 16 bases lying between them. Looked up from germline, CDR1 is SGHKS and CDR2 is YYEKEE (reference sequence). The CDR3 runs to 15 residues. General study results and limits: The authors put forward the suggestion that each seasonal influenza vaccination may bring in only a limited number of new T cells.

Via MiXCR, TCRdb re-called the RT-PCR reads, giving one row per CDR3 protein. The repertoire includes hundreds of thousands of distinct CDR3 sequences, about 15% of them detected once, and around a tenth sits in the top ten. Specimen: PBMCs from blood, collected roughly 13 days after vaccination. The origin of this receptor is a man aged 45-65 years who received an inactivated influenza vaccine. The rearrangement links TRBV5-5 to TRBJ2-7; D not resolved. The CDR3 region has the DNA TGTGCCAGCAGCTTGGATCCGGCACCTCGGGTCGAGCAGTACTTC. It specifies CASSLDPAPRVEQYF.